This T cell receptor beta chain was found in a study of OX40 agonist ivuxolimab in advanced cancers. The overall study: Head and neck, renal cell, melanoma or hepatocellular carcinoma were the cancers that dose-escalation patients had. Points from the study as a whole: Expanded peripheral T cells had an undetermined antigen specificity. More expanded clones were seen, on average, in CD8+ T cells than in CD4+.

Here immunoSEQ multiplex PCR was the method, and the copy in TCRdb shows in-frame clones only, minus some. The sample holds approximately 6,300 clones; more than 65% are singletons and the top ten take approximately 12%. In regard to this clone: Its antigen remains unidentified.

Germline loops: CDR1 PRHDT, CDR2 FYEKMQ (reference sequence). Trimming cost V 5 bases and J 9 bases; bases outside gene matches: 3. The CDR3 length is 12 residues. Autoimmune disease history or systemic immunosuppression was exclusionary. V is TRBV13 and J is TRBJ2-1; 8 bases align to TRBD2. This receptor was taken from an adult with an advanced solid tumor such as melanoma, head and neck, liver or kidney cancer. The sequences come from CD4+ or CD8+ T cells sorted from blood, collected in a trial of the OX40 agonist ivuxolimab. The CDR3 nucleotides are TGTGCCAGCAGCCCAGCGGGAGTTGAGCAGTTCTTC. Translated: CASSPAGVEQFF.